The rows below give T cell receptor beta chains drawn from one sample of a study of blood T cell repertoires in COVID-19. Sequencing used immunoSEQ multiplex PCR; TCRdb keeps in-frame clones, though not all of them. The sample holds more than 200,000 clones, 70% to 90% seen once. Sequenced: peripheral blood. Receptor source: a man aged 18 to 35 with active or convalescent COVID-19. Both conserved end residues are part of each CDR3. A D gene is named only where the DNA matches it firmly. Clone size is given for some rows only: seen once, a few or many times, or a class if the clone is expanded.

TRBJ1-1 - - TRBV6-1 TGTGCCAGCAGTGACCAGAACCTCGACACTGAAGCTTTCTTT CASSDQNLDTEAFF
TRBJ2-1 - - TRBV6-2/TRBV6-3 TGTGCCAGCAGTAGAGGGTCCTACAATGAGCAGTTCTTC CASSRGSYNEQFF
TRBJ2-6 - - TRBV27 TGTGCCAGCAGTTTGAGTTCTGGGGCCAACGTCCTGACTTTC CASSLSSGANVLTF
TRBJ2-7 - - TRBV5-1 TGCGCCAGCAGCTTGGGGACAGTGAGCTCCTACGAGCAGTACTTC CASSLGTVSSYEQYF
TRBJ1-5 TRBD1 - TRBV3-1/TRBV3-2 TGTGCCAGCAGTCACAGAAAACCGGGACAGGGATTTTGCAATCAGCCCCAGCATTTT CASSHRKPGQGFCNQPQHF
TRBJ2-1 TRBD1 - TRBV13 TGTGCCAGCAGCTTAGGGGGGACAGGGTATAATGATGAGCAGTTCTTC CASSLGGTGYNDEQFF
TRBJ1-1 - - TRBV29-1 TGCAGCGTGATACCGACAGATTCGAACACTGAAGCTTTCTTT CSVIPTDSNTEAFF
TRBJ1-1 TRBD1 - TRBV15 TGTGCCACCAGCGCACCGGTCGGACAGGGGATGGTTATGAACACTGAAGCTTTCTTT CATSAPVGQGMVMNTEAFF
TRBJ2-1 TRBD2 - TRBV7-3 TGTGCCAGCAGTGGACTAGCGGGGGGGCCCAATGAGCAGTTCTTC CASSGLAGGPNEQFF
TRBJ1-6 - - TRBV28 TGTGCCGCCGGGACAATGCAACCCCTCCACTTT CAAGTMQPLHF
TRBJ2-7 - - TRBV7-2 TGTGCCAGCAGCCCGGACAGATACTCCTACGAGCAGTACTTC CASSPDRYSYEQYF
TRBJ1-5 - - TRBV20-1 TGCAGTGCTAGTCTCTCCCAGGGAGGACAGCCCCAGCATTTT CSASLSQGGQPQHF
TRBJ2-7 TRBD1 few TRBV5-6 TGTGCCAGCACCCCGAACCCCGGGACAGGGGTTTGGCGGCAGTACTTC CASTPNPGTGVWRQYF
TRBJ2-2 - - TRBV3-1/TRBV3-2 TGTGCCAGCAGCCTAGCATCCGGGGAGCTGTTTTTT CASSLASGELFF
TRBJ2-7 - - TRBV24-1 TGTGCCACCAGTGATGCGAGTGAGGTTGGCGAGCAGTACTTC CATSDASEVGEQYF
TRBJ2-2 - - TRBV12-3/TRBV12-4 TGTGCCAGCAGCCTTAGATTCGGGGAGCTGTTTTTT CASSLRFGELFF
TRBJ1-6 - - TRBV4-3 TGCGCCAGCAGCCAAGATTGGAACAGAAATTCACCCCTCCACTTT CASSQDWNRNSPLHF
TRBJ2-2 TRBD2 - TRBV5-1 TGCGCCAGCAGCTCGACCCGGGGGGGGACCGGGGAGCTGTTTTTT CASSSTRGGTGELFF
TRBJ2-5 - - TRBV5-1 TGCGCCAGCAGCTTGGCCGGTACTACCCAAGAGACCCAGTACTTC CASSLAGTTQETQYF
TRBJ1-2 - - TRBV2 TGTGCCAGCAGTCCCCCCTACTTTCGCTACACCTTC CASSPPYFRYTF
TRBJ1-6 TRBD1 few TRBV11-2 TGTGCCAGCAGCTTAGGGCCGGGGACAGGGGGTTCACCCCTCCACTTT CASSLGPGTGGSPLHF
TRBJ1-2 TRBD1 - TRBV11-2 TGTGCCAGCAGCTTAGGGACAGGGTTTTATGGCTACACCTTC CASSLGTGFYGYTF